The 5 T cell receptor beta chains given below trace back to one sample, sequenced in a study of cytomegalovirus exposure and HLA in healthy donors. The PCR used 60 Vbeta and 13 Jbeta primers. The repertoire was sequenced with immunoSEQ multiplex PCR; TCRdb's copy has only in-frame clones and lacks some. The sample contains about 200,000 clones, approximately 79% of which appear only once. Sequenced material: PBMCs. The receptors were gathered from a girl aged 5-17 years in good health and CMV-seropositive.

A few counts support this clone. The chain uses TRBV4-1 and TRBJ2-3, with 8 bases fitting TRBD2. This CDR3 spans 15 amino acids. Germline V CDR1 and CDR2: MGHRA, YSYEKL. After removal of 1 base from V and 5 bases from J, the junction contained 5 bases not matched to a gene. CDR3 loop: CASSQGAGGRDTQYF. CDR3 in DNA: TGCGCCAGCAGCCAAGGTGCGGGGGGAAGAGATACGCAGTATTTT.

This chain links TRBV6-1 with TRBJ2-3, with TRBD2 identical over 10 bases. Germline V gene sequence: CDR1 MNHNS, CDR2 SASEGT. CDR3 length: 16 amino acids. The ends lost 2 bases at V and 3 bases at J; junction bases unmatched: 5. CDR3 loop: CASSELSGGATDTQYF. The CDR3 nucleotides read TGTGCCAGCAGTGAATTGAGCGGGGGGGCAACAGATACGCAGTATTTT.

The V and J genes are TRBV11-2 and TRBJ2-7; 9 bases agree with TRBD2. The CDR3 runs 18 residues. Germline V lookup: CDR1 SGHAT, CDR2 FQNNGV. V lost 5 bases to trimming and J lost 0 bases; unmatched junction nucleotides: 14. The CDR3 DNA is TGTGCCAGCAGCCTCGGGGTGGTGGGCGGGGGGGCCTCCTACGAGCAGTACTTC. Its translation is CASSLGVVGGGASYEQYF.

This rearrangement joins TRBV7-9 to TRBJ1-4, with a tentative D call TRBD1 (6 bases). The CDR3 is 15 residues long. V was clipped by 2 bases and J by 6 bases, with 13 bases between them. CDR1 and CDR2 (germline): SEHNR, FQNEAQ (reference sequence). CDR3 nucleotide sequence: TGTGCCAGCAGCTTAAAACAGGGTGGGGATGAAAAACTGTTTTTT. Its protein product is CASSLKQGGDEKLFF.

This chain links TRBV7-8 with TRBJ2-7; 7 bases are shared with TRBD1. In germline, CDR1 is SGHVS, CDR2 FQNEAQ. This CDR3 has 16 residues. V gave up 1 base and J gave up 4 bases; unmatched junction bases: 10. The CDR3 spells CASSLVVSTGPYEQYF. In nucleotides, the CDR3 is TGTGCCAGCAGCTTAGTTGTTTCGACAGGGCCATACGAGCAGTACTTC.